This T cell receptor beta chain is drawn from a study of OX40 agonist ivuxolimab in advanced cancers. About the research overall: Every 2 weeks, ivuxolimab was infused into the patients intravenously at between 0.01 and 10 mg/kg. Overall study findings and caveats: Low normalized T-cell clonal expansion was additionally recorded for some nonresponders. Researchers did not determine the expanded peripheral T cells' antigen specificity.

About this clone itself: The antigen is unknown.

With baseline, cycle 4 day 1, and cycle 7 day 1 as timepoints, blood was sampled. Produced via immunoSEQ multiplex PCR; TCRdb's table is partial and in-frame only. Among 60,000 to 85,000 clones listed, more than 75% were seen once. V shed 2 bases and J 5 bases; nucleotides not matched to a gene: 2. Germline V lookup: CDR1 SQVTM, CDR2 ANQGSEA. The CDR3 sequence is 13 residues long. This specimen was CD4+ or CD8+ T cells sorted from blood, taken in a trial of the OX40 agonist ivuxolimab. This TCR was recovered from an adult with an advanced solid tumor such as melanoma, head and neck, liver or kidney cancer. The V gene is TRBV29-1, the J gene TRBJ1-1; TRBD1 matches at 10 bases. The CDR3 nucleotides read TGCAGCGTTGAAAAGGGACAGGGGACTGAAGCTTTCTTT. Its translation: CSVEKGQGTEAFF.